This TCR beta chain comes out of a study of blood T cell repertoires in COVID-19. Original handling: Estimated nucleated cell counts came from reference gene primer amplification. Here immunoSEQ multiplex PCR was the method, and the copy in TCRdb shows in-frame clones only, minus some. Clone size and the V and J calls come from that table; the DNA yielded D and trimming. The sample consists of fewer than 150,000 clones, just under 85% of them appearing once. CDR1 and CDR2 (germline): SGHKS, YYEKEE (reference sequence). The CDR3 is 15 residues long. V lost 9 bases and J lost 3, with 22 bases in between.

V is TRBV5-5 and J is TRBJ2-7, with D possibly being TRBD2 (7 bases). The clonotype was recovered from a woman aged 45-59 years with acute or convalescent COVID-19. What was sequenced was peripheral blood. DNA for the CDR3: TGTGCCATCGACTTCACCGGGGGGCGGCACTACGAGCAGTACTTC. It encodes CAIDFTGGRHYEQYF.